The 22 T cell receptor beta chains below were found in one sample sequenced in a study of shared clonotypes between healthy human individuals. Only in-frame clones appear in the TCRdb table, and some are missing; sequencing was by immunoSEQ multiplex PCR. Seen here are about 380,000 clones, 96% observed once, and the top ten hold 0.32%. The sequencing sample was made of memory CD8+ T cells sorted from blood. Subset here: CD45RO+ cells pooled with CCR7-negative TemRA cells. These receptors came from a man aged 25-40 years in good health.

V and J are TRBV5-1 and TRBJ2-7; 12 nucleotides agree with TRBD2. J gave up 1 base and V 2 bases, and 7 bases lay outside the gene matches. CDR3 length equals 17 residues. Germline CDR1 SGHRS, CDR2 YFSETQ. The CDR3 DNA reads TGCGCCAGCAGCTTAGGACTAGCGGGATGGGGATCCTACGAGCAGTACTTC. Protein: CASSLGLAGWGSYEQYF.

This chain connects TRBV28 to TRBJ2-7; 7 positions match TRBD1. The CDR3 runs to 15 residues. Losses at the gene ends were 6 bases for V and 2 bases for J; bases not matched to a gene: 10. From germline, CDR1 is MDHEN and CDR2 SYDVKM. The DNA for the CDR3 is TGTGCCAGCAGCCCCTGGACAGGTTCTGCCTACGAGCAGTACTTC. It encodes CASSPWTGSAYEQYF.

This CDR3 reads CASVMGPSGSNEQFF. The CDR3, as DNA: TGTGCCAGCGTAATGGGACCTAGCGGGAGCAATGAGCAGTTCTTC. The chain links TRBV6-6 to TRBJ2-1, with TRBD2 identical over 10 bases. The CDR3 contains 15 residues. V was clipped by 8 bases and J by 6 bases; unmatched bases: 10. Looked up from germline, CDR1 is MNHNY and CDR2 is SVGAGI (reference sequence).

The rearrangement uses TRBV28 and TRBJ1-5; TRBD1 is a possible D gene (5 bases). Germline lookup yields CDR1 MDHEN and CDR2 SYDVKM. Trimming stripped 5 bases from V and 4 bases from J, with 12 bases between. The CDR3 extends over 14 amino acids. The CDR3 protein is CASSKGLLNQPQHF. In nucleotides, the CDR3 is TGTGCCAGCAGTAAGGGACTCCTTAATCAGCCCCAGCATTTT.

The genes are TRBV6-1 and TRBJ2-1; D call uncertain. Deletions cut 8 bases from V and 2 bases from J, with 10 bases between. Germline values: CDR1 MNHNS, CDR2 SASEGT. The CDR3 extends over 13 amino acids. The CDR3, as DNA: TGTGCCAGCCAACCCGGACCCTACAATGAGCAGTTCTTC. Translated, it gives CASQPGPYNEQFF.

The chain uses TRBV14 and TRBJ1-2; D not resolved. Germline values: CDR1 SGHDN, CDR2 FVKESK. V dropped 0 bases and J dropped 8 bases, with 13 bases sitting between them. This CDR3 is built from 14 residues. The CDR3 loop is CASSQESVRSGYTF. In nucleotides, the CDR3 is TGTGCCAGCAGCCAAGAATCGGTCAGAAGCGGCTACACCTTC.

Comments on this clone: No DNA is shown, since the ends of the CDR3 on it are uncertain; the CDR3 is the one TCRdb lists. The chain is built from TRBV5-1 and TRBJ1-1; the D call of TRBD1 is as the table states it, not checked on the DNA. Germline CDR1 reads SGHRS; CDR2 reads YFSETQ. The CDR3 region is 12 residues in length, termini included. The CDR3 here is CASSWGQGATFF.

This sequence joins TRBV7-2 and TRBJ2-3; D remains ambiguous. The CDR3 has 15 residues. The germline V gene has CDR1 SGHTA and CDR2 FQGNSA. The V gene lost 1 base and the J gene lost 1 base, with 9 bases spanning the gap. The CDR3: CASSLEVVRTDTQYF. The DNA of the CDR3 is TGTGCCAGCAGCTTAGAGGTGGTTCGCACAGATACGCAGTATTTT.

The chain uses TRBV7-8 and TRBJ1-2, with 8 nucleotides matching TRBD1. CDR3 length equals 15 residues. Germline CDR1 is SGHVS and CDR2 is FQNEAQ. J gave up 11 bases and V 5 bases, and 16 bases lay outside the gene matches. The CDR3 is CASSAGQGSTGIYTF. The CDR3 DNA sequence: TGTGCCAGCAGCGCAGGACAGGGCTCCACAGGGATATACACCTTC.

The chain recombines TRBV15 with TRBJ2-7; D not resolved. V gave up 0 bases and J gave up 7 bases, with 10 bases separating them. CDR3 length equals 13 residues. Germline V gene data show CDR1 as LNHNV and CDR2 as YYDKDF (reference sequence). The CDR3 sequence is CATSRDLPLEQYF. CDR3 DNA sequence: TGTGCCACCAGCAGAGATCTTCCTTTGGAGCAGTACTTC.

In nucleotides, the CDR3 is TGCGCCAGCAGCCAAGTGTCACAGGCGTACCAAGAGACCCAGTACTTC. Encoded protein: CASSQVSQAYQETQYF. This sequence joins TRBV4-1 and TRBJ2-5; tentatively, D is TRBD1 (5 bases). This CDR3 region has 16 residues. The V gene lost 1 base and the J gene lost 0 bases, with 12 bases spanning the gap. Germline CDR1 MGHRA, CDR2 YSYEKL.

The chain is built from TRBV2 and TRBJ1-3; weak D call: TRBD1 (5 bases). Germline V lookup: CDR1 SNHLY, CDR2 FYNNEI. The CDR3 length is 16 residues. V was shortened by 3 bases and J by 2 bases, with 14 bases between the two germline ends. The CDR3 DNA follows: TGTGCCAGCAGTGATTTTGGGGGACCTACTGGAAACACCATATATTTT. This encodes CASSDFGGPTGNTIYF.

This chain joins TRBV2 and TRBJ2-3, with D maybe TRBD1 (6 bases). CDR1 and CDR2 (germline): SNHLY, FYNNEI. Between the trimmed V and J ends, which lost 7 bases and 7 bases, there was a span of 15 bases. The CDR3 runs 13 residues. The CDR3 here is CASIEGEKNTQYF. The CDR3 nucleotides are TGTGCCAGCATCGAGGGGGAAAAAAATACGCAGTATTTT. Full variable domain (rest looked up from reference TRBV2 and TRBJ2-3): EPEVTQTPSHQVTQMGQEVILRCVPISNHLYFYWYRQILGQKVEFLVSFYNNEISEKSEIFDDQFSVERPDGSNFTLKIRSTKLEDSAMYFCASIEGEKNTQYFGPGTRLTVL.

The chain carries TRBV18 and TRBJ1-3; no definite D call. Germline loops: CDR1 KGHSH, CDR2 LQKENI. V gave up 3 bases and J gave up 8 bases, with 14 bases separating them. CDR3 size: 14 residues. CDR3 sequence reads: CASSPTTALDTIYF. Here the CDR3 DNA reads TGTGCCAGCTCACCCACCACGGCCCTGGACACCATATATTTT.

The J gene is TRBJ2-5, the V gene TRBV30, with D possibly TRBD2 on 5 matching bases. The V and J ends lost 1 base and 2 bases respectively, with 8 bases between them. There are 13 residues in the CDR3. The germline CDR1 and CDR2 sequences are GTSNPN and SVGIG (reference sequence). CDR3 loop: CAWSAGLQETQYF. CDR3 in DNA: TGTGCCTGGAGTGCGGGGTTGCAAGAGACCCAGTACTTC.

On this clone itself: The same CDR3 also results from other DNA sequences found in this sample. The chain's CDR3 is CASRDYNEQFF. The CDR3 nucleotides read TGTGCCAGCAGGGACTACAATGAGCAGTTCTTC. This chain uses TRBV2 with TRBJ2-1; D gene uncertain. The CDR3 has 11 residues. Germline V gene lookup returns CDR1 SNHLY and CDR2 FYNNEI. Between the trimmed V and J ends, which lost 6 bases and 3 bases, there was a span of 3 bases. The full variable domain, in which reference TRBV2 and TRBJ2-1 provide the parts outside the CDR3, is EPEVTQTPSHQVTQMGQEVILRCVPISNHLYFYWYRQILGQKVEFLVSFYNNEISEKSEIFDDQFSVERPDGSNFTLKIRSTKLEDSAMYFCASRDYNEQFFGPGTRLTVL.

The chain joins TRBV5-1 to TRBJ1-2, with D tentatively TRBD1 (5 bases). Germline V gene sequence: CDR1 SGHRS, CDR2 YFSETQ. This CDR3 spans 13 amino acids. Trimming stripped 0 bases from V and 4 bases from J, with 7 bases between. CDR3 in DNA: TGCGCCAGCAGCTTGGTAGGGGTCTATGGCTACACCTTC. Amino acid sequence: CASSLVGVYGYTF.

The rearrangement uses TRBV7-2 and TRBJ2-7; D is possibly TRBD1 (6 bases). Germline-derived CDR1 and CDR2 are SGHTA and FQGNSA. The V and J ends lost 2 bases and 3 bases respectively, with 14 bases between them. The CDR3 is 15 amino acids. The CDR3 loop reads CASSLRQGLSYEQYF. The CDR3 DNA reads TGTGCCAGCAGCTTAAGGCAGGGGCTAAGCTACGAGCAGTACTTC.

The CDR3 protein is CASSNLRDLSYNEQFF. The CDR3 DNA sequence: TGTGCCAGCTCAAATCTGAGGGATCTTTCCTACAATGAGCAGTTCTTC. This chain joins TRBV18 and TRBJ2-1, with a possible D match to TRBD2 (5 bases). The V gene lost 5 bases and the J gene lost 1 base, with 15 bases spanning the gap. CDR1 is KGHSH, CDR2 LQKENI, per germline. There are 16 residues in the CDR3. The complete variable domain, with remaining parts taken from reference TRBV18 and TRBJ2-1, reads NAGVMQNPRHLVRRRGQEARLRCSPMKGHSHVYWYRQLPEEGLKFMVYLQKENIIDESGMPKERFSAEFPKEGPSILRIQQVVRGDSAAYFCASSNLRDLSYNEQFFGPGTRLTVL.

The table lists this clone with a count of one. The rearrangement uses TRBV11-2 and TRBJ1-2; TRBD1 is a possible D gene (6 bases). V was clipped by 4 bases and J by 7 bases, with 10 bases between them. This CDR3 has 12 residues. Germline CDR1 SGHAT, CDR2 FQNNGV. The DNA for the CDR3 is TGTGCCAGCAGCTGGCAGGGGCTTGGCTACACCTTC. Translation gives CASSWQGLGYTF.

This chain joins TRBV28 and TRBJ2-3; no reliable D call. The CDR3 consists of 14 residues. Trimming removed 3 bases from V and 2 bases from J, with 9 bases in between. Looked up from germline, CDR1 is MDHEN and CDR2 is SYDVKM. The CDR3 protein is CASSLNHPTDTQYF. CDR3 DNA: TGTGCCAGCAGTTTGAATCACCCCACAGATACGCAGTATTTT.

About this clone itself: This specimen includes other DNA sequences encoding the same CDR3. The J gene is TRBJ2-3, the V gene TRBV30; D uncertain. The CDR3 contains 11 residues. Between the trimmed V and J ends, which lost 3 bases and 4 bases, there was a span of 5 bases. Germline values: CDR1 GTSNPN, CDR2 SVGIG (reference sequence). The CDR3 here is CAWSRSDTQYF. The CDR3 bases are TGTGCCTGGAGCCGGTCAGATACGCAGTATTTT.